These T cell receptor beta chains were read from a single sample in a study of blood T cell repertoires in COVID-19. Here immunoSEQ multiplex PCR was the method, and the copy in TCRdb shows in-frame clones only, minus some. The sample holds nearly 100,000 clones; 82% are singletons and the top ten take 10%. The sample consisted of peripheral blood. Source of these receptors: a man in his sixties or seventies with acute or convalescent COVID-19. The CDR3 runs from the conserved cysteine through the conserved F or W. A D gene is named only where the DNA matches it firmly. Clone size is shown for a subset of rows, as once, few, many or a class of expanded clone.

CDR3 protein: CASSPADRGNTEAFF; CDR3 DNA: TGTGCCAGCTCACCCGCGGACAGAGGAAACACTGAAGCTTTCTTT; V gene: TRBV18; J gene: TRBJ1-1; clone size: NA; D gene: NA
CDR3 protein: CASSLDRGCTF; CDR3 DNA: TGTGCCAGCAGTCTCGACAGGGGGTGCACCTTC; V gene: TRBV28; J gene: TRBJ1-2; clone size: few; D gene: TRBD1
CDR3 protein: CASSKTVTSGSYEQYF; CDR3 DNA: TGTGCCAGCAGCAAGACGGTGACTAGCGGCTCCTACGAGCAGTACTTC; V gene: TRBV7-2; J gene: TRBJ2-7; clone size: once; D gene: TRBD2
CDR3 protein: CAISGLYEQYF; CDR3 DNA: TGTGCCATCAGTGGACTATACGAGCAGTACTTC; V gene: TRBV10-3; J gene: TRBJ2-7; clone size: NA; D gene: NA
CDR3 protein: CASSSPRGENYNEQFF; CDR3 DNA: TGTGCCAGCAGTTCACCCCGCGGGGAAAATTACAATGAGCAGTTCTTC; V gene: TRBV28; J gene: TRBJ2-1; clone size: NA; D gene: NA
CDR3 protein: CASSGLAGATNTGELFF; CDR3 DNA: TGTGCCAGCTCCGGACTAGCGGGGGCCACGAACACCGGGGAGCTGTTTTTT; V gene: TRBV18; J gene: TRBJ2-2; clone size: once; D gene: TRBD2
CDR3 protein: CASSLGGNANEQYF; CDR3 DNA: TGTGCCAGCAGTTTAGGAGGGAACGCAAACGAGCAGTACTTC; V gene: TRBV6-2/TRBV6-3; J gene: TRBJ2-7; clone size: many; D gene: NA
CDR3 protein: CASSPQWAGYGYTF; CDR3 DNA: TGTGCCAGCAGTCCCCAGTGGGCGGGCTATGGCTACACCTTC; V gene: TRBV28; J gene: TRBJ1-2; clone size: NA; D gene: NA
CDR3 protein: CASSLSSGKGTYEQYF; CDR3 DNA: TGTGCCAGCAGTTTATCCAGCGGGAAGGGGACCTACGAGCAGTACTTC; V gene: TRBV27; J gene: TRBJ2-7; clone size: once; D gene: TRBD2
CDR3 protein: CASSLGVTGGNEQFF; CDR3 DNA: TGTGCCAGCAGCTTAGGGGTGACAGGGGGGAATGAGCAGTTCTTC; V gene: TRBV7-2; J gene: TRBJ2-1; clone size: once; D gene: TRBD1
CDR3 protein: CASSEPLALASSYNEQFF; CDR3 DNA: TGTGCCAGCAGTGAACCCCTCGCCCTAGCGAGTTCCTACAATGAGCAGTTCTTC; V gene: TRBV6-1; J gene: TRBJ2-1; clone size: once; D gene: NA
CDR3 protein: CASSSTGAQPQHF; CDR3 DNA: TGTGCCAGCAGCTCGACAGGGGCGCAGCCCCAGCATTTT; V gene: TRBV7-9; J gene: TRBJ1-5; clone size: few; D gene: TRBD1
CDR3 protein: CASSEDWDRSLHF; CDR3 DNA: TGTGCCAGCAGTGAAGACTGGGACAGGAGCCTCCACTTT; V gene: TRBV6-1; J gene: TRBJ1-6; clone size: NA; D gene: TRBD1
CDR3 protein: CATRQGIGSRNQPQHF; CDR3 DNA: TGTGCCACCCGACAGGGTATCGGCTCTCGCAATCAGCCCCAGCATTTT; V gene: TRBV28; J gene: TRBJ1-5; clone size: NA; D gene: TRBD1
CDR3 protein: CASSFHRQNSPLHF; CDR3 DNA: TGTGCCAGCAGTTTCCACAGACAAAATTCACCCCTCCACTTT; V gene: TRBV27; J gene: TRBJ1-6; clone size: NA; D gene: NA
CDR3 protein: CASSLWTGYGLTSNQPQHF; CDR3 DNA: TGTGCCAGCAGCTTATGGACAGGGTATGGACTGACAAGCAATCAGCCCCAGCATTTT; V gene: TRBV11-3; J gene: TRBJ1-5; clone size: NA; D gene: TRBD1
CDR3 protein: CASSSRLTRDRDIYGYTF; CDR3 DNA: TGTGCCAGCTCATCTCGGTTGACTCGGGACAGGGATATCTATGGCTACACCTTC; V gene: TRBV18; J gene: TRBJ1-2; clone size: NA; D gene: TRBD1
CDR3 protein: CASSKVFRTATNEKLFF; CDR3 DNA: TGTGCCAGCAGCAAAGTGTTTCGGACTGCAACTAATGAAAAACTGTTTTTT; V gene: TRBV21-1; J gene: TRBJ1-4; clone size: NA; D gene: NA
CDR3 protein: CASRDYAPNTEAFF; CDR3 DNA: TGTGCCAGCCGGGATTACGCTCCGAACACTGAAGCTTTCTTT; V gene: TRBV6-5; J gene: TRBJ1-1; clone size: NA; D gene: NA
CDR3 protein: CSASFEASVSPLHF; CDR3 DNA: TGCAGTGCTAGTTTTGAAGCAAGCGTTTCACCCCTCCACTTT; V gene: TRBV20-1; J gene: TRBJ1-6; clone size: NA; D gene: NA
CDR3 protein: CASSERVRALNEAFF; CDR3 DNA: TGTGCCAGCAGTGAAAGGGTGAGGGCTCTTAACGAAGCTTTCTTT; V gene: TRBV25-1; J gene: TRBJ1-1; clone size: NA; D gene: NA
CDR3 protein: CATRTTGNLMNTEAFF; CDR3 DNA: TGTGCCACAAGGACCACAGGTAATTTAATGAACACTGAAGCTTTCTTT; V gene: TRBV27; J gene: TRBJ1-1; clone size: NA; D gene: NA
CDR3 protein: CASSVYRDSNQPQHF; CDR3 DNA: TGTGCCAGCAGTGTTTACAGAGATAGCAATCAGCCCCAGCATTTT; V gene: TRBV2; J gene: TRBJ1-5; clone size: NA; D gene: NA
CDR3 protein: CASTLLLNTEAFF; CDR3 DNA: TGTGCCAGCACTCTACTGTTGAACACTGAAGCTTTCTTT; V gene: TRBV6-6; J gene: TRBJ1-1; clone size: NA; D gene: NA
CDR3 protein: CASRNRGNTEAFF; CDR3 DNA: TGTGCCAGCAGGAACAGGGGGAACACTGAAGCTTTCTTT; V gene: TRBV6-5; J gene: TRBJ1-1; clone size: few; D gene: TRBD1
CDR3 protein: CAWSVLGGVRNTQYF; CDR3 DNA: TGTGCCTGGAGTGTACTAGGGGGAGTTAGGAATACGCAGTATTTT; V gene: TRBV30; J gene: TRBJ2-3; clone size: NA; D gene: NA
CDR3 protein: CASSVNLAGGYSGANVLTF; CDR3 DNA: TGTGCCAGCAGCGTAAACCTAGCGGGGGGATACTCTGGGGCCAACGTCCTGACTTTC; V gene: TRBV9; J gene: TRBJ2-6; clone size: NA; D gene: TRBD2
CDR3 protein: CASSVNGGADTQYF; CDR3 DNA: TGTGCCAGCAGTGTTAACGGGGGGGCGGATACGCAGTATTTT; V gene: TRBV2; J gene: TRBJ2-3; clone size: NA; D gene: TRBD2
CDR3 protein: CASTPGGYNEQFF; CDR3 DNA: TGTGCCAGCACCCCTGGAGGTTACAATGAGCAGTTCTTC; V gene: TRBV7-9; J gene: TRBJ2-1; clone size: NA; D gene: NA
CDR3 protein: CASSVTGNTEAFF; CDR3 DNA: TGTGCCAGTAGTGTCACAGGTAACACTGAAGCTTTCTTT; V gene: TRBV19; J gene: TRBJ1-1; clone size: NA; D gene: NA
CDR3 protein: CASSSAAPYNEQFF; CDR3 DNA: TGTGCCAGCAGCTCTGCTGCGCCCTACAATGAGCAGTTCTTC; V gene: TRBV28; J gene: TRBJ2-1; clone size: NA; D gene: NA
CDR3 protein: CASSLPGGLAGGISYEQYF; CDR3 DNA: TGCGCCAGCAGCCTTCCTGGGGGACTAGCGGGAGGCATCTCCTACGAGCAGTACTTC; V gene: TRBV5-1; J gene: TRBJ2-7; clone size: NA; D gene: TRBD2
CDR3 protein: CASSQENWADTQYF; CDR3 DNA: TGCGCCAGCAGCCAAGAAAACTGGGCGGATACGCAGTATTTT; V gene: TRBV4-3; J gene: TRBJ2-3; clone size: NA; D gene: NA
CDR3 protein: CASSQGGGPDTQYF; CDR3 DNA: TGTGCCAGCAGCCAGGGGGGCGGTCCTGATACGCAGTATTTT; V gene: TRBV11-2; J gene: TRBJ2-3; clone size: NA; D gene: NA